This T cell receptor beta chain was sequenced for a study of blood T cell repertoires in COVID-19. On the study more broadly: Italy, Spain and the United States were the sources of the convalescent and acute COVID-19 samples. Sample material is recorded as cDNA or gDNA derived from T cells, B-cell-depleted T cells, or PBMCs.

As processed by the authors: Estimation of nucleated cell counts was performed using reference gene primer amplification. The data were produced by immunoSEQ multiplex PCR, yet TCRdb's version contains in-frame clones alone and is incomplete. That table is the source of V, J and clone size, and D and trimming were worked out from the DNA. Among around 220,000 clones listed, approximately 79% were seen once. V lost 5 bases, J lost 0 bases, and 6 bases lay in between. From germline, CDR1 is LNHDA and CDR2 SQIVND (reference sequence). The CDR3 is 13 amino acids. The source of this sequence is a woman in her thirties or forties with active or convalescent COVID-19. The sequencing input was peripheral blood. This chain connects TRBV19 to TRBJ2-3; the D is unclear. CDR3 loop: CASSPMSTDTQYF. The CDR3 DNA reads TGTGCCAGTAGTCCCATGAGCACAGATACGCAGTATTTT.